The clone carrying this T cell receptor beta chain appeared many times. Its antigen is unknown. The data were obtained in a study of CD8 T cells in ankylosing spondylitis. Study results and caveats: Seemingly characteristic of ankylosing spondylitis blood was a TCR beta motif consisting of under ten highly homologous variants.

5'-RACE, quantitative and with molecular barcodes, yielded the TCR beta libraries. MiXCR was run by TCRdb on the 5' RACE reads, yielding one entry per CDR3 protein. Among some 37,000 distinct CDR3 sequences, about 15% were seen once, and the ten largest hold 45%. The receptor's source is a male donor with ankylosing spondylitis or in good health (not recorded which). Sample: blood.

The CDR3 sequence is CATSRDRGIGELFF. The CDR3 bases are TGTGCCACCAGCAGAGACAGGGGAATCGGGGAGCTGTTTTTT. The chain is built from TRBV15 and TRBJ2-2, with D perhaps matching TRBD1 (6 bases). CDR1 is LNHNV and CDR2 is YYDKDF in the germline V gene (reference sequence). Trimming left V 0 bases short and J 7 bases short, with 9 bases between. The CDR3 has 14 amino acids. The full variable domain, with the rest looked up from reference TRBV15 and TRBJ2-2, is DAMVIQNPRYQVTQFGKPVTLSCSQTLNHNVMYWYQQKSSQAPKLLFHYYDKDFNNEADTPDNFQSRRPNTSFCFLDIRSPGLGDTAMYLCATSRDRGIGELFFGEGSRLTVL.